The rows below give T cell receptor beta chains drawn from one sample of a study of cytotoxic CD8 clonotypes in ibrutinib-treated CLL. Clones were read by immunoSEQ multiplex PCR, and TCRdb kept only the in-frame ones, dropping some. The sample shows about 76,000 clones, approximately 87% of them seen only once. Sequencing was performed on PBMCs, taken after 24 months of ibrutinib treatment. The receptors here all came from a human donor with chronic lymphocytic leukemia. Each CDR3 is given with its conserved first and last residue. A D gene is named only where the DNA matches it firmly. Size is stated for part of the rows, as once, few or many counts, or as a class when the clone is expanded.

TRBJ2-1	-	TRBV7-2	-	TGTGCCAGCAGTCAAGGGGCCGGGACATCGCAGTTCTTC	CASSQGAGTSQFF
TRBJ2-2	TRBD2	TRBV6-4	-	TGTGCCAGCAGACGGGAGGGCCTGAACACCGGGGAGCTGTTTTTT	CASRREGLNTGELFF
TRBJ2-5	-	TRBV11-1	-	TGTGCCAGCAGCTTAAACAGGGTGGAGACCCAGTACTTC	CASSLNRVETQYF
TRBJ2-3	-	TRBV28	-	TGTGCCAGCAGTTTATACTCAGATACGCAGTATTTT	CASSLYSDTQYF
TRBJ2-1	-	TRBV19	-	TGTGCCAGTAGTATAACCGGGACCATTTGGAATGAGCAGTTCTTC	CASSITGTIWNEQFF
TRBJ2-7	-	TRBV11-2	-	TGTGCCAGCAGCCCATCAGGCTACGAGCAGTACTTC	CASSPSGYEQYF
TRBJ1-5	-	TRBV18	-	TGTGCCAGCTCACCACAGGGCGCTTCGAGCAATCAGCCCCAGCATTTT	CASSPQGASSNQPQHF
TRBJ2-2	-	TRBV7-3	-	TGTGCCAGCAGCTCCTCACCCAACACCGGGGAGCTGTTTTTT	CASSSSPNTGELFF
TRBJ2-1	TRBD2	TRBV5-1	once	TGCGCCAGCAGCCCACCCCTCGGGACTAGCGGCTACAATGAGCAGTTCTTC	CASSPPLGTSGYNEQFF
TRBJ2-1	TRBD1	TRBV28	-	TGTGCCAGCAGTCCTACGGACGGACAGGGTAAGAATGAGCAGTTCTTC	CASSPTDGQGKNEQFF
TRBJ1-5	-	TRBV11-2	few	TGTGCCAGCAGCTGGTATCGACAGGATAGCAATCAGCCCCAGCATTTT	CASSWYRQDSNQPQHF
TRBJ2-3	TRBD1	TRBV7-6	-	TGTGCCAGCAGCTTAGGCGTCGGGCAGGGGGCCCGGACAGATACGCAGTATTTT	CASSLGVGQGARTDTQYF
TRBJ2-1	TRBD2	TRBV11-3	-	TGTGCCAGCACCACTTGGGGGCCTAGCGGGAGGTTATTCTCCTACAATGAGCAGTTCTTC	CASTTWGPSGRLFSYNEQFF
TRBJ2-2	TRBD2	TRBV7-6	once	TGTGCCAGCAGCTTAGGCTTAGCGGGAGGGAGAACCGGGGAGCTGTTTTTT	CASSLGLAGGRTGELFF
TRBJ2-7	TRBD2	TRBV7-6	-	TGTGCCAGCAGCTTAGCTAGCGGGAAATCCTACGAGCAGTACTTC	CASSLASGKSYEQYF
TRBJ2-7	-	TRBV6-5	-	TGTGCCAGCAGTTACTCGGCGGACAGCCGCTACGAGCAGTACTTC	CASSYSADSRYEQYF
TRBJ2-1	TRBD2	TRBV5-1	-	TGCGCCAGCAGCCCCTTGCAGGGACTAGCGGGAGGTGGTGAGCAGTTCTTC	CASSPLQGLAGGGEQFF
TRBJ1-5	-	TRBV28	-	TGTGCCAGCAGTGTCGGGGTAGGTCAGCCCCAGCATTTT	CASSVGVGQPQHF
TRBJ1-2	-	TRBV28	-	TGTGCCAGCAGTTTACAGTACTATGGCTACACCTTC	CASSLQYYGYTF
TRBJ2-4	-	TRBV15	-	TGTGCCACCAGCAGAGAGAGGGGAGATGGAGGTCGGGCCAAAAACATTCAGTACTTC	CATSRERGDGGRAKNIQYF
TRBJ1-5	-	TRBV18	-	TGTGCCAGCTCACCGATCAGCAATCAGCCCCAGCATTTT	CASSPISNQPQHF
TRBJ1-5	-	TRBV19	-	TGTGCCAGTAGTAAGGCAGAAAATCAGCCCCAGCATTTT	CASSKAENQPQHF
TRBJ2-5	TRBD1	TRBV29-1	-	TGCAGCGTTGGACAGGGGGCGCAGCAGACCCAGTACTTC	CSVGQGAQQTQYF
TRBJ2-5	TRBD2	TRBV7-3	-	TGTGCCAGCAGCTTGGGGCGGGAGATGGTTGAGACCCAGTACTTC	CASSLGREMVETQYF
TRBJ1-2	-	TRBV15	-	TGTGCCACCAGCAGAGATCATGCAGGCTATGGCTACACCTTC	CATSRDHAGYGYTF
TRBJ1-1	TRBD1	TRBV5-4	-	TGTGCCAGCAGCTTGGGACAGGGTGGCACTGAAGCTTTCTTT	CASSLGQGGTEAFF
TRBJ2-3	-	TRBV5-4	once	TGTGCCAGCAGCCGTTCGGCGGGAAAGACAGATACGCAGTATTTT	CASSRSAGKTDTQYF
TRBJ2-2	-	TRBV7-3	once	TGTGCCAGCAGCTTAGGGGCCAGGGGAAGCGGGGAGCTGTTTTTT	CASSLGARGSGELFF
TRBJ2-3	TRBD2	TRBV6-1	-	TGTGCCAGCAGGCGGGAGGGCACAGATACGCAGTATTTT	CASRREGTDTQYF
TRBJ1-1	TRBD1	TRBV7-2	-	TGTGCCAGCAGCCAATTGGGACAGCTTAACACTGAAGCTTTCTTT	CASSQLGQLNTEAFF
TRBJ1-1	TRBD1	TRBV19	-	TGTGCCAGTAGTATAGGACAGGGCGAAGCTTTCTTT	CASSIGQGEAFF
TRBJ1-2	TRBD1	TRBV5-6	-	TGTGCCAGCAGCCCCGGGACAGCCCGCTATGGCTACACCTTC	CASSPGTARYGYTF
TRBJ2-1	-	TRBV5-1	-	TGCGCCAGCAGCTCTCCTCGACTAGAAAGTGAGCAGTTCTTC	CASSSPRLESEQFF
TRBJ2-3	-	TRBV21-1	-	TGTGCCAGCAGCAAATGGGTCTGGGCTAGCGTCACAGATACGCAGTATTTT	CASSKWVWASVTDTQYF
TRBJ2-7	TRBD2	TRBV19	-	TGTGCCAGTAGTCCGGCTAGCGGGAGTGAGCAGTACTTC	CASSPASGSEQYF
TRBJ2-1	-	TRBV27	-	TGTGCCAGCAGTGAGGAACACGGGAATGAGCAGTTCTTC	CASSEEHGNEQFF
TRBJ2-7	TRBD1	TRBV6-5	once	TGTGCCAGCAGCACCGGGACAGGGGACGAGCAGTACTTC	CASSTGTGDEQYF
TRBJ1-5	TRBD1	TRBV19	few	TGTGCCAGTGACCGGGACAGGGATGCGCAGCCCCAGCATTTT	CASDRDRDAQPQHF
TRBJ2-7	-	TRBV4-2	-	TGTGCCAGCAGCCAGAGCGGAGCCTACGAGCAGTACTTC	CASSQSGAYEQYF
TRBJ1-2	TRBD1	TRBV6-5	once	TGTGCCAGCAGTTACCGGGACAGGGAAGGTGGCTACACCTTC	CASSYRDREGGYTF
TRBJ2-2	TRBD2	TRBV9	-	TGTGCCAGCACCATTAGGGGCGGACTAGCGGGAGTCGAAGGCACCGGGGAGCTGTTTTTT	CASTIRGGLAGVEGTGELFF